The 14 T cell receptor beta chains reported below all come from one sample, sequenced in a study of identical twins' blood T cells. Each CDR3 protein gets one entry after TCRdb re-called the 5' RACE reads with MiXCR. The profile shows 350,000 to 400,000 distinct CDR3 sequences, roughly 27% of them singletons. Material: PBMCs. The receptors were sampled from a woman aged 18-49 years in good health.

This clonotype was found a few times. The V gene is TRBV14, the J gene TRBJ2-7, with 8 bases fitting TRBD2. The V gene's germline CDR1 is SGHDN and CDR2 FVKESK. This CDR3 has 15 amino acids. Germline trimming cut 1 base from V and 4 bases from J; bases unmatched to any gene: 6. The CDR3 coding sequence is TGTGCCAGCAGCCAAGTCTCTAGCGGGCGTTACGAGCAGTACTTC. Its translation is CASSQVSSGRYEQYF.

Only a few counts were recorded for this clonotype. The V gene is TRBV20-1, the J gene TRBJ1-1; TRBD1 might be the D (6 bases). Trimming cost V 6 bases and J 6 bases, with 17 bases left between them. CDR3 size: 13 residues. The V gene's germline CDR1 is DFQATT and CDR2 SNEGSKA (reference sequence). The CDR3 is CSARGGGIAEAFF. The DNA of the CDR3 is TGCAGTGCCCGAGGGGGAGGAATCGCTGAAGCTTTCTTT.

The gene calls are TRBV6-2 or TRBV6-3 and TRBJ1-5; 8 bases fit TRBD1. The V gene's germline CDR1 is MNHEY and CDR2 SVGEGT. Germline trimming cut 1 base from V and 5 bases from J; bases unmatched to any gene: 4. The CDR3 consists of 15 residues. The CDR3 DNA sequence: TGTGCCAGCAGTTACTTGGCAGGGGGCGATCAGCCCCAGCATTTT. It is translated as CASSYLAGGDQPQHF.

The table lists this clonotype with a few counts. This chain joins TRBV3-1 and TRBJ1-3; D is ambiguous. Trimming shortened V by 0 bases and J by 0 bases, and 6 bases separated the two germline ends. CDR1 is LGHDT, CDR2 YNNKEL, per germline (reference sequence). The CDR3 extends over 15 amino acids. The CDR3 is CASSQDEDSGNTIYF. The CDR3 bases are TGTGCCAGCAGCCAAGATGAAGACTCTGGAAACACCATATATTTT.

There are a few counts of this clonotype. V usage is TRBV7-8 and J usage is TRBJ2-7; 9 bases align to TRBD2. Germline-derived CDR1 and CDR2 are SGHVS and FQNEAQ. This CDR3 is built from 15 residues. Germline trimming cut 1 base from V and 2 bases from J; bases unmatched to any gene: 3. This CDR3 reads CASSLGSGGTYEQYF. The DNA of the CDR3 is TGTGCCAGCAGCTTAGGTAGCGGGGGTACCTACGAGCAGTACTTC.

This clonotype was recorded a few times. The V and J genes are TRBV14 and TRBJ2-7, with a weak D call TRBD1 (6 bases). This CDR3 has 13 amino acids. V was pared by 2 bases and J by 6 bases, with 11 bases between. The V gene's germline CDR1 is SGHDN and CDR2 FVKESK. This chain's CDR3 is CASSQLRGGEQYF. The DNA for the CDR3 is TGTGCCAGCAGCCAACTAAGAGGGGGCGAGCAGTACTTC. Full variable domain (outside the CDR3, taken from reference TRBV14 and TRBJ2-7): EAGVTQFPSHSVIEKGQTVTLRCDPISGHDNLYWYRRVMGKEIKFLLHFVKESKQDESGMPNNRFLAERTGGTYSTLKVQPAELEDSGVYFCASSQLRGGEQYFGPGTRLTVT.

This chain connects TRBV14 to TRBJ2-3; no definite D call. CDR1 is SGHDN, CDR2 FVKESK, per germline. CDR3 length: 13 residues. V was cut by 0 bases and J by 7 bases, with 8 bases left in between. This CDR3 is CASSQEAYHTQYF. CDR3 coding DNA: TGTGCCAGCAGCCAAGAAGCTTACCATACGCAGTATTTT.

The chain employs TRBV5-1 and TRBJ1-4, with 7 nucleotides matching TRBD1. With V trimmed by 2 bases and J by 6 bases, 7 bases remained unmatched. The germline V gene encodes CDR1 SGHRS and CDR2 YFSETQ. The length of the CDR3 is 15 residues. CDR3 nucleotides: TGCGCCAGCAGCTTTGAGCGAGGGGGCGATGAAAAACTGTTTTTT. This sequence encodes CASSFERGGDEKLFF.

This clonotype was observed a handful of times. CDR3 in amino acids: CSASWAGGEQETQYF. The CDR3 DNA reads TGCAGTGCTAGTTGGGCAGGGGGTGAACAAGAGACCCAGTACTTC. The J gene is TRBJ2-5, the V gene TRBV20-1; 7 bases line up with TRBD1. The germline gives CDR1 DFQATT, CDR2 SNEGSKA (reference sequence). The junction had 9 bases not matched to a gene; V was cut back by 3 bases and J by 2 bases. This CDR3 region has 15 residues.

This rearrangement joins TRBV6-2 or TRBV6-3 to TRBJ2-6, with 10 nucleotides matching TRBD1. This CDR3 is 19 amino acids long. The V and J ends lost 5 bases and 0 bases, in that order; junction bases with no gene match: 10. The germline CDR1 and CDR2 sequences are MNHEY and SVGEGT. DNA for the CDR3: TGTGCCAGCAGTCCTAACCCGGGACAGGGGACCTCTGGGGCCAACGTCCTGACTTTC. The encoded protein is CASSPNPGQGTSGANVLTF.

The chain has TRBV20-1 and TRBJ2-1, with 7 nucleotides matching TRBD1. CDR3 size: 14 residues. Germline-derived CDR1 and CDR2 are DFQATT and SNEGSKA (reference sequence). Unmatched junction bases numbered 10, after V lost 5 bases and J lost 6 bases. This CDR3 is CSAGRGWSGNEQFF. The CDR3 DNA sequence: TGCAGTGCTGGCAGGGGGTGGAGCGGCAATGAGCAGTTCTTC.

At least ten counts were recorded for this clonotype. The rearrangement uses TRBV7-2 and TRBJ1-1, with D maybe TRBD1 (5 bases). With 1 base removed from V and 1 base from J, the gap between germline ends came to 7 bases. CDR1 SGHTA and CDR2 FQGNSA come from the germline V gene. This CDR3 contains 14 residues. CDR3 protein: CASSLVGQNTEAFF. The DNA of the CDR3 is TGTGCCAGCAGCTTAGTTGGACAGAACACTGAAGCTTTCTTT.

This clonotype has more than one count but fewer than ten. The CDR3 loop reads CASSRGGGDPDYNEQFF. CDR3 DNA sequence: TGTGCCAGCAGCCGGGGAGGGGGTGATCCGGACTACAATGAGCAGTTCTTC. This chain connects TRBV11-2 to TRBJ2-1; D possibly corresponds to TRBD2 (7 bases). The germline V and J ends were trimmed by 5 bases and 3 bases, with 20 bases remaining between them. Germline V gene data show CDR1 as SGHAT and CDR2 as FQNNGV. CDR3 length equals 17 residues.

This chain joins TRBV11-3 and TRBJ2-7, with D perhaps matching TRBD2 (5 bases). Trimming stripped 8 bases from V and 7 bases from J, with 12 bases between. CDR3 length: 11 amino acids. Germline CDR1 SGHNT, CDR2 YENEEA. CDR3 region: CASRGGQEQYF. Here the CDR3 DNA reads TGTGCCAGCCGCGGAGGTCAGGAGCAGTACTTC.